Sequencing of this TCR beta chain was carried out in a study of Graves' ophthalmopathy and Graves' hyperthyroidism. CDR3 regions of TCR beta were amplified from RNA transcripts. An opening RT-PCR round employed HTBI primers and preceded a second-round multiplex PCR. One entry per CDR3 protein results from TCRdb running MiXCR on the multiplex PCR reads. This table holds some 380,000 distinct CDR3 sequences, 15% found once. What supplied the PBMCs was approximately 10 ml of fresh peripheral blood. CDR1 and CDR2 from the germline V gene are SGHTA and FQGNSA. Trimming removed 1 base from V and 5 bases from J, with 14 bases in between. The CDR3 length is 15 residues.

The clonotype was recovered from a woman younger than 35 with stable Graves' hyperthyroidism. The sample consisted of peripheral blood. The V gene is TRBV7-2, the J gene TRBJ2-5; D is perhaps TRBD1 or TRBD2 (6 bases each). The CDR3: CASSLVPGAGETQYF. CDR3 DNA: TGTGCCAGCAGCTTAGTCCCGGGGGCGGGGGAGACCCAGTACTTC.